This TCR beta chain was observed in a study of cytomegalovirus exposure and HLA in healthy donors. Study-level findings and limits: Reports indicate that TCR beta sequences accurately predicted the HLA-A and HLA-B alleles of most subjects. Among the most significant clusters, several appeared linked to common viral pathogens in a later analysis.

The CDR3 runs 15 residues. The germline gives CDR1 MNHEY, CDR2 SMNVEV (reference sequence). Trimming removed 3 bases at V and 7 bases at J, with 16 bases between. About this clone: No antigen is known for it.

PCR used 60 Vbeta primers and 13 Jbeta primers. Profiled with immunoSEQ multiplex PCR; TCRdb holds only in-frame clones, not every one. The sample includes approximately 210,000 clones, 82% of them seen just once. The rearrangement joins TRBV27 to TRBJ2-1; TRBD1 is a possible D gene (6 bases). What was sequenced was PBMCs. The sequence came from a man aged 35 to 55 in good health and CMV-seropositive. The CDR3 loop is CASSFGPQGWNEQFF. CDR3 in DNA: TGTGCCAGCAGTTTCGGCCCCCAGGGGTGGAATGAGCAGTTCTTC.